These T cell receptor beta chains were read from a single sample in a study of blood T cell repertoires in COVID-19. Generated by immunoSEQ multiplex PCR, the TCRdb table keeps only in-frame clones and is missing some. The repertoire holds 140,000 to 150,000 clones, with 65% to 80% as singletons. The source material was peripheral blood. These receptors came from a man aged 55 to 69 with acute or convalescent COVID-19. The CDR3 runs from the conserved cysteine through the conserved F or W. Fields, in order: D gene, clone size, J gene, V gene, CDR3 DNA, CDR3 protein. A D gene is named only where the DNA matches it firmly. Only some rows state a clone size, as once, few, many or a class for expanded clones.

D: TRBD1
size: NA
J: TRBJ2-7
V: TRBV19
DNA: TGTGCCAGTAGGCCGGACAGGGGGTCCTACGAGCAGTACTTC
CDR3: CASRPDRGSYEQYF

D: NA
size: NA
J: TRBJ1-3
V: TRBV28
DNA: TGTGCCAGCAGTCAGGGGGGAAACACCATATATTTT
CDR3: CASSQGGNTIYF

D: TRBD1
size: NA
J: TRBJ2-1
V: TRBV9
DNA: TGTGCCAGCAGCGTTTATCATTACCGGGACAGGGACCCCAACTACAATGAGCAGTTCTTC
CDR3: CASSVYHYRDRDPNYNEQFF

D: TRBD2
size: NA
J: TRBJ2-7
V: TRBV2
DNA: TGTGCCAGCATACCCGGGACTAGAGGGTACGAGCAGTACTTC
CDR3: CASIPGTRGYEQYF

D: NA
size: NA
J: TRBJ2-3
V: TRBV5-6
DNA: TGTGCCAGCAGCCCACCGGAGTATAGAGATACGCAGTATTTT
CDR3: CASSPPEYRDTQYF

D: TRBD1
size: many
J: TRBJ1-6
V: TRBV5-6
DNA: TGTGCCAGCAGCTTGGCGGGGACAGGGGGGCATTCACCCCTCCACTTT
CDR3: CASSLAGTGGHSPLHF

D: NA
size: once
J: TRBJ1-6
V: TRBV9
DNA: TGTGCCAGTGACCAGGGACACCCTAATTCACCCCTCCACTTT
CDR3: CASDQGHPNSPLHF

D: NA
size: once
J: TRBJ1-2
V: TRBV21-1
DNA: TGTGCCAGCAGCAAAGTTGTGGGGCAGCCGTCTGGCTACACCTTC
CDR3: CASSKVVGQPSGYTF

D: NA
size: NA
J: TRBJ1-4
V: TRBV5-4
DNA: TGTGCCAGCAGCCTACCAAATGAAAAACTGTTTTTT
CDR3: CASSLPNEKLFF

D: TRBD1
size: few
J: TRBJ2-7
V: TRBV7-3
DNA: TGTGCCAGCAGCTTGGGACAGGGCGCATACGAGCAGTACTTC
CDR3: CASSLGQGAYEQYF

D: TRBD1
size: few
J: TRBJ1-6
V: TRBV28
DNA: TGTGCCAGCAGGTTAGGGACAGGGGTGCTGGCCCTCCACTTT
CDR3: CASRLGTGVLALHF

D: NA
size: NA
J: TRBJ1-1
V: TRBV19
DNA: TGTGCCAGTAGTATAGATGGACGGAGGGGTAGGGCGAACACTGAAGCTTTCTTT
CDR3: CASSIDGRRGRANTEAFF

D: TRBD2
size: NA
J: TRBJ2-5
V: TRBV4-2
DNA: TGTGCCAGCAGCCCAGGGAACGGGAGGGCCCTCGAGACCCAGTACTTC
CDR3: CASSPGNGRALETQYF

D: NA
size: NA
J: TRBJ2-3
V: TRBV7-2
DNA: TGTGCCAGCAGCTTAGGGTCCGGGGGTCTCACAGATACGCAGTATTTT
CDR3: CASSLGSGGLTDTQYF

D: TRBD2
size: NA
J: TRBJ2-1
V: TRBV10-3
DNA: TGTGCCATCAGTGCAGCTAGCGGGTCCTACAATGAGCAGTTCTTC
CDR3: CAISAASGSYNEQFF

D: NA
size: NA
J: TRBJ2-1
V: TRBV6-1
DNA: TGTGCCAGCAGTGAAGCGCTTCAGGGGGGTCGGGAGCAGTTCTTC
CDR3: CASSEALQGGREQFF

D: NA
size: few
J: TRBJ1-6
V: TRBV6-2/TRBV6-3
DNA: TGTGCCAGCAGTTCCGTCCAGGGTTCCACCTATAATTCACCCCTCCACTTT
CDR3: CASSSVQGSTYNSPLHF

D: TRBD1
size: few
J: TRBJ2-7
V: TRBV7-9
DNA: TGTGCCAGCAGCCCCGGCAGGGGGTCCGAGCAGTACTTC
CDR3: CASSPGRGSEQYF

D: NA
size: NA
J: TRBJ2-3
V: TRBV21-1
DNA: TGTGCCAGCAGCTGGGACAGGGGCGACACAGATACGCAGTATTTT
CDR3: CASSWDRGDTDTQYF

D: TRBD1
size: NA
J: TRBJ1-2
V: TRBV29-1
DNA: TGCAGCGCCGTCCCAGCAACCAAACAGGGGACATACACCTTC
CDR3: CSAVPATKQGTYTF

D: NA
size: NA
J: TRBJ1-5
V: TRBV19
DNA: TGTGCCAGTAGTAGGCACAGGGTTAGCAATCAGCCCCAGCATTTT
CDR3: CASSRHRVSNQPQHF

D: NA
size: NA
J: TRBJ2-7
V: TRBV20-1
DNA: TGCAGTGCTAGTGGGGAACAGGGTAGCTCCTACGAGCAGTACTTC
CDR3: CSASGEQGSSYEQYF

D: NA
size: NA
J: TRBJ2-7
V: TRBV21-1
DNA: TGTGCCAGCAGCAAAACGGATCTAGCGGGTAACTACTTC
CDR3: CASSKTDLAGNYF

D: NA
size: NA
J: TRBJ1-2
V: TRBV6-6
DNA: TGTGCCAGCAGTTACACAGGGAGGGCTAACTATGGCTACACCTTC
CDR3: CASSYTGRANYGYTF

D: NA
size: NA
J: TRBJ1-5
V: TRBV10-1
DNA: TGCGCCAGCAGCGGGGGGCAAGACGGTCAGCCCCAGCATTTT
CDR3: CASSGGQDGQPQHF

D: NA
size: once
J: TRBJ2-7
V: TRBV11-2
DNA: TGTGCCAGCAGCCACCTAGGTGACGGAGGTAGCTCCTACGAGCAGTACTTC
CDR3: CASSHLGDGGSSYEQYF

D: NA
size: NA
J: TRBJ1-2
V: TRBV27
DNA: TGTGCCAGCAGTCCATCTCCTTTTCTGTGGGGCGCTTCTAACTATGGCTACACCTTC
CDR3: CASSPSPFLWGASNYGYTF

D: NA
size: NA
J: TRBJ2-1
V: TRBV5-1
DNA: TGCGCCAGCAGCTTCAGCGGCCAGGACTCCATGAATGAGCAGTTCTTC
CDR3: CASSFSGQDSMNEQFF

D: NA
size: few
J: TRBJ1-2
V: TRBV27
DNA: TGTGCCAGCAGTTTAATAGGATCTGGGGGGTTGCTCTATGGCTACACCTTC
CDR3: CASSLIGSGGLLYGYTF

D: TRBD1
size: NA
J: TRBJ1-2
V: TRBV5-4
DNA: TGTGCCAGCAGCTTGGAGGGGGCAACGTACAGGGTTGGCAACTATGGCTACACCTTC
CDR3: CASSLEGATYRVGNYGYTF

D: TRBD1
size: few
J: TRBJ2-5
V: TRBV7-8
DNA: TGTGCCAGCAGCGTCGGGACAGGCCTGCGAGAGACCCAGTACTTC
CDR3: CASSVGTGLRETQYF

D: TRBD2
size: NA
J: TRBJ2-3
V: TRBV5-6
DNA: TGTGCCAGCAGCTTCGGACTAGCGGGGACCACAGATACGCAGTATTTT
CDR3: CASSFGLAGTTDTQYF

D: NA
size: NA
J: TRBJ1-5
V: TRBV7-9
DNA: TGTGCCAGCAGCTCCGGGACTTCTAGCAATCAGCCCCAGCATTTT
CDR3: CASSSGTSSNQPQHF

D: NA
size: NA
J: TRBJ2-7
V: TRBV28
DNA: TGTGCCAGCAGTTATCCAGGGACCTACGAGCAGTACTTC
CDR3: CASSYPGTYEQYF

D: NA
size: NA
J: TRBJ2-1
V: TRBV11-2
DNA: TGTGCCAGCAGCTTAGAGGGACTTGGGGACGGGCAGTTCTTC
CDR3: CASSLEGLGDGQFF

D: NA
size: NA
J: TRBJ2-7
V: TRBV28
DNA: TGTGCCAGCACCTCGCGAGGGGAGCAGTACTTC
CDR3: CASTSRGEQYF

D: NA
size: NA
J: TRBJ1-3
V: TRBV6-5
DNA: TGTGCCAGCAGTTCCCCCGGGGGAGTCGGAAACACCATATATTTT
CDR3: CASSSPGGVGNTIYF

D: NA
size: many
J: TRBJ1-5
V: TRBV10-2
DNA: TGCGCCAGCAGTGATCGGTATCAGCCCCAGCATTTT
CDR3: CASSDRYQPQHF